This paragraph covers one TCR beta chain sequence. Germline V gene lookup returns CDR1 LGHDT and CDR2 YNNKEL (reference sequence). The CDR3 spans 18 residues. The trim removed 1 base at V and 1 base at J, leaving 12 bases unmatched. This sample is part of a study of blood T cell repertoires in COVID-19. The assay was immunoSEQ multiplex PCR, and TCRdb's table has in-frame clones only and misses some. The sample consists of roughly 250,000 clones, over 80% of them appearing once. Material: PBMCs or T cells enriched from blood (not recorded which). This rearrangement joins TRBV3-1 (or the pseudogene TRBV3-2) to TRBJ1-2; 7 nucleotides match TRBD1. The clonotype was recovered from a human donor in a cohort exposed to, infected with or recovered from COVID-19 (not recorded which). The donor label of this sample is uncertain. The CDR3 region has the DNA TGTGCCAGCAGCCAAGGGCGGTCAGGGGGACCCTATAACTATGGCTACACCTTC. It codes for CASSQGRSGGPYNYGYTF.